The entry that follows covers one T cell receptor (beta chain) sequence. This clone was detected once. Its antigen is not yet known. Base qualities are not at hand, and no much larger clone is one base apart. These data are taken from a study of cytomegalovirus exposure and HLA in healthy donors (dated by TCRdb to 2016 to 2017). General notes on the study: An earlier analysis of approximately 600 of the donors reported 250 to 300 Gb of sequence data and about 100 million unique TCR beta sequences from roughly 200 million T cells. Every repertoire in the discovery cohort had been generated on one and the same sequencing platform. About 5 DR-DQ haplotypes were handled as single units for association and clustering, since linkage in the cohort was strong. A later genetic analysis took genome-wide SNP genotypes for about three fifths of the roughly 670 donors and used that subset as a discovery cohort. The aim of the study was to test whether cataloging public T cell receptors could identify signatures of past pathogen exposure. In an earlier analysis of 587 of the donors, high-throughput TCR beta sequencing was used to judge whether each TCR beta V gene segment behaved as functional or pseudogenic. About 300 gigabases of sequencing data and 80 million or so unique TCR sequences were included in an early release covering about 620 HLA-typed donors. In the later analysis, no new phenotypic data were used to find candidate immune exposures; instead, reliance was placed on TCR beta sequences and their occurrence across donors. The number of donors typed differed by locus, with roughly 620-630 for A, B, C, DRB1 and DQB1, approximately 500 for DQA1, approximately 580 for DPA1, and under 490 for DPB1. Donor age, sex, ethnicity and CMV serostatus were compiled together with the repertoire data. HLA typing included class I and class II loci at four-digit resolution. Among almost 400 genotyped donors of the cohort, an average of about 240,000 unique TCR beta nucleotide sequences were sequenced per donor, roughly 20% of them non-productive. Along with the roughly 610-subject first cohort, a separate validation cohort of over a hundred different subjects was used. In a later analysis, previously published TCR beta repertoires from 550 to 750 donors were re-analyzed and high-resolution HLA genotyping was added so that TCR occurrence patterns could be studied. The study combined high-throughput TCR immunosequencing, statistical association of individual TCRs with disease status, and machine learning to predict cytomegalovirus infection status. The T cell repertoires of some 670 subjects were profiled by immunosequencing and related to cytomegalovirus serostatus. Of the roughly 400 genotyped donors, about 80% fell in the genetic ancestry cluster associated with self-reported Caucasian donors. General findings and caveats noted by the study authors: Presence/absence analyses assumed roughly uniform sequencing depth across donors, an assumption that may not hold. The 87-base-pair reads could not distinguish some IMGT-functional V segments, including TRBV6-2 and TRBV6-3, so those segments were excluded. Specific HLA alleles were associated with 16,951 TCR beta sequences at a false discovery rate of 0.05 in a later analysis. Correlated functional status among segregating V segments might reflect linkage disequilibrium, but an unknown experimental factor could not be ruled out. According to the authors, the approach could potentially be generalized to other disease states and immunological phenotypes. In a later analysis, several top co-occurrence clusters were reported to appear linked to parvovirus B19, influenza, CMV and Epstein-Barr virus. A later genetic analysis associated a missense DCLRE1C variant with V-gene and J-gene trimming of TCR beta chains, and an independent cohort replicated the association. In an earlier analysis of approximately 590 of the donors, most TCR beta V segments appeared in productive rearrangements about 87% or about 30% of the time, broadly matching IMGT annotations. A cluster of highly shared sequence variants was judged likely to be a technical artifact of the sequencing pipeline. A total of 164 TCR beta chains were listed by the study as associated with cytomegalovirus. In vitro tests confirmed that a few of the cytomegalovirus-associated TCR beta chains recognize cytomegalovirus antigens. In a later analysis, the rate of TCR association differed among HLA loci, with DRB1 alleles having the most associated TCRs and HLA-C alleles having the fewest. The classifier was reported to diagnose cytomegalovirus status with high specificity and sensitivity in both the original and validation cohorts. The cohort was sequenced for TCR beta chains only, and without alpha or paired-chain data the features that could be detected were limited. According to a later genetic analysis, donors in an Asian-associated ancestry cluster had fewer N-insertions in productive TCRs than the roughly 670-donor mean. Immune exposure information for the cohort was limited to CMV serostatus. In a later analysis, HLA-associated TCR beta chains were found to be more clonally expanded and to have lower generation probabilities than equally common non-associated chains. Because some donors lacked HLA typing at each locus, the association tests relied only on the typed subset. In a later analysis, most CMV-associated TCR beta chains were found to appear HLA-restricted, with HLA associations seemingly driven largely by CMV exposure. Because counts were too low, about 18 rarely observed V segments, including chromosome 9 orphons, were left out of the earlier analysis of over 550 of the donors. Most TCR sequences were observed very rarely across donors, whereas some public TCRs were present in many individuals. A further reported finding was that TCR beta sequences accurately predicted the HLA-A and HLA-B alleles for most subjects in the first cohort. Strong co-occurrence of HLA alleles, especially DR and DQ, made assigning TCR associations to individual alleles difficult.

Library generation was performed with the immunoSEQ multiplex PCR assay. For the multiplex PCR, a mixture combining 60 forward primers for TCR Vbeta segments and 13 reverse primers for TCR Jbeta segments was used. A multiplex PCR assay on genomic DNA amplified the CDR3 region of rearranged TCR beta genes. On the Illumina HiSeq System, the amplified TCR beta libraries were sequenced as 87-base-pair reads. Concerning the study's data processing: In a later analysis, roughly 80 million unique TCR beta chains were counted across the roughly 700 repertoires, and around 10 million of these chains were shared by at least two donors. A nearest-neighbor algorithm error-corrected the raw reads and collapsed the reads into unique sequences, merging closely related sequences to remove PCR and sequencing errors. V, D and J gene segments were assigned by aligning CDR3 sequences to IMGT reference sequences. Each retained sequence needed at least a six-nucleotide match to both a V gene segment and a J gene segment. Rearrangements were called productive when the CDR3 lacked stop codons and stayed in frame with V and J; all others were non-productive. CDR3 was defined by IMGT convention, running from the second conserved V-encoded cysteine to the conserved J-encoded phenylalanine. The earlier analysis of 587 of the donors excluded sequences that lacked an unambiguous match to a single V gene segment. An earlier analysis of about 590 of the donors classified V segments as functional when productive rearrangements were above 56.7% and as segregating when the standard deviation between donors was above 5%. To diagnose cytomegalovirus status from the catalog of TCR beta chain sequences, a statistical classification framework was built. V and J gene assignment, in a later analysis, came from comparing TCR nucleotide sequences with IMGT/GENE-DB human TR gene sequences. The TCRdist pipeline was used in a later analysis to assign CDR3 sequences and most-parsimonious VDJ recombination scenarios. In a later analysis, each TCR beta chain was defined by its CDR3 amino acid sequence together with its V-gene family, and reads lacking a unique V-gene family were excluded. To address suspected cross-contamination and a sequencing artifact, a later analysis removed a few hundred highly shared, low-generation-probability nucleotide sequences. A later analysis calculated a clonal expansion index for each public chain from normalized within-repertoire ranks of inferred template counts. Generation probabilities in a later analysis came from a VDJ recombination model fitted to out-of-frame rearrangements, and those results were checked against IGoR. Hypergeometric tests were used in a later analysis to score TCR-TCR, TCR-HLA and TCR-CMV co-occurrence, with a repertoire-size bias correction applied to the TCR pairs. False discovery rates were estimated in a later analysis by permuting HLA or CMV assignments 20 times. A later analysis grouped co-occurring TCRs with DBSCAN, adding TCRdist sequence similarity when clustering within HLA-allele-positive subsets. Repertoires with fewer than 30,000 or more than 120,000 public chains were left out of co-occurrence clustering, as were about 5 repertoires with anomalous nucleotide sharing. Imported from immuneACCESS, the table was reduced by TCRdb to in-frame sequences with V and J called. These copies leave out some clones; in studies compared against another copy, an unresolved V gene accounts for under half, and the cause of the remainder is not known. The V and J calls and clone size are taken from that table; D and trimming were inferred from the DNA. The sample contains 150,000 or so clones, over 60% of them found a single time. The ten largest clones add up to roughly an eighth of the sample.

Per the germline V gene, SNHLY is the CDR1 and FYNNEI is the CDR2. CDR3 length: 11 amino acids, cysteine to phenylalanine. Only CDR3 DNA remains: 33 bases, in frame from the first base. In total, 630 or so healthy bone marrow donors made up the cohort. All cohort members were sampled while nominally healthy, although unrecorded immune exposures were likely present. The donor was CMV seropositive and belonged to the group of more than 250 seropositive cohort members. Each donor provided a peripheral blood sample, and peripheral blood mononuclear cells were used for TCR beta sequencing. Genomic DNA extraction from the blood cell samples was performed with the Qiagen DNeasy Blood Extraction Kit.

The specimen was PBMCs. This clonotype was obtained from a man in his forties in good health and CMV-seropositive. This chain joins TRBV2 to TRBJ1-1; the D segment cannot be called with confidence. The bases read TGTGCGTACCGGGAGGTTACTGAAGCTTTCTTT. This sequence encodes CAYREVTEAFF.